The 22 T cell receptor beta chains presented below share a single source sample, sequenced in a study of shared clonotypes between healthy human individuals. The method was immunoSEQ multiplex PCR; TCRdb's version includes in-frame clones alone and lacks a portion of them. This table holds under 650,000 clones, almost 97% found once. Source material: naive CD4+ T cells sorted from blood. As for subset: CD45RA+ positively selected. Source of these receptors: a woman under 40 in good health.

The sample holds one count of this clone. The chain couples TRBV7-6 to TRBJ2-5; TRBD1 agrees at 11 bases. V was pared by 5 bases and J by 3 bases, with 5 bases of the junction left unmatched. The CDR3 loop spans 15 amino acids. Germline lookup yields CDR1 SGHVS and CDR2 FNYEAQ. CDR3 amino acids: CASSRGQGAKETQYF. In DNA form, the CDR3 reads TGTGCCAGCAGCCGTGGACAGGGGGCCAAAGAGACCCAGTACTTC.

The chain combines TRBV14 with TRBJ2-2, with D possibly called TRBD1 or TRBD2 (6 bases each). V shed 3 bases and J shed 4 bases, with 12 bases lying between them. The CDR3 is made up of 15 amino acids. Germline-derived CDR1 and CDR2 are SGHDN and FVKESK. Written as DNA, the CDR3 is TGTGCCAGCAGCCACAGACTAGGGGGCACCGGGGAGCTGTTTTTT. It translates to CASSHRLGGTGELFF. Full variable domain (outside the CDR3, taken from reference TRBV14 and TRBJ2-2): EAGVTQFPSHSVIEKGQTVTLRCDPISGHDNLYWYRRVMGKEIKFLLHFVKESKQDESGMPNNRFLAERTGGTYSTLKVQPAELEDSGVYFCASSHRLGGTGELFFGEGSRLTVL.

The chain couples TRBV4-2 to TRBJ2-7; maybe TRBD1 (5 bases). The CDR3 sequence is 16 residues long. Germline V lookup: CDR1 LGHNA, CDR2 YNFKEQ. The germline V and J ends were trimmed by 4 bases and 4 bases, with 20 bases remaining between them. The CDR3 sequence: CASSLQITGLGYEQYF. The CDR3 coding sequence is TGTGCCAGCAGCCTCCAGATAACAGGCCTGGGGTACGAGCAGTACTTC.

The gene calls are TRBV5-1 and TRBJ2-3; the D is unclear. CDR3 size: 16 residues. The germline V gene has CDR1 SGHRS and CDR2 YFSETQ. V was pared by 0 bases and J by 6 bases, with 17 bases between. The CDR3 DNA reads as TGCGCCAGCAGCTTGGAGCGAGGACCACCGACCGATACGCAGTATTTT. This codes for CASSLERGPPTDTQYF. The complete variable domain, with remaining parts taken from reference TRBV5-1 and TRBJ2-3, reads KAGVTQTPRYLIKTRGQQVTLSCSPISGHRSVSWYQQTPGQGLQFLFEYFSETQRNKGNFPGRFSGRQFSNSRSEMNVSTLELGDSALYLCASSLERGPPTDTQYFGPGTRLTVL.

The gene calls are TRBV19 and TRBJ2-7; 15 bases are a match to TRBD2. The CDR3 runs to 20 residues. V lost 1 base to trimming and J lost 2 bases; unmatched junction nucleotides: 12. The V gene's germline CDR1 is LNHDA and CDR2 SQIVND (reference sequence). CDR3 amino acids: CASSIASSGTSGRTPYEQYF. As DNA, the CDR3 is TGTGCCAGTAGTATAGCTTCTTCCGGGACTAGCGGGAGGACCCCCTACGAGCAGTACTTC.

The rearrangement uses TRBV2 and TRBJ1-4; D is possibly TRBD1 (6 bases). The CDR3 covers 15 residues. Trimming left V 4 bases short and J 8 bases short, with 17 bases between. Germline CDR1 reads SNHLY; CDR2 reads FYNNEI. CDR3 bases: TGTGCCAGCAGTGGGTTGCAGGGCGGGGGCGAAAAACTGTTTTTT. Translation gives CASSGLQGGGEKLFF.

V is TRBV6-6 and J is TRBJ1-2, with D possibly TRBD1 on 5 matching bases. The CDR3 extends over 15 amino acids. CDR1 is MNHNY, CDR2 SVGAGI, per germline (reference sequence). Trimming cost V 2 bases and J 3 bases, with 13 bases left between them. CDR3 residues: CASSYGQGVDYGYTF. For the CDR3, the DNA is TGTGCCAGCAGTTACGGGCAGGGCGTTGACTATGGCTACACCTTC.

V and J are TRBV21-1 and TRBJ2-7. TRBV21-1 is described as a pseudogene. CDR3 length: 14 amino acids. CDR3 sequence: CASRGSRNSYEQYF. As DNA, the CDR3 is TGTGCCAGCAGGGGGTCACGGAACTCCTACGAGCAGTACTTC.

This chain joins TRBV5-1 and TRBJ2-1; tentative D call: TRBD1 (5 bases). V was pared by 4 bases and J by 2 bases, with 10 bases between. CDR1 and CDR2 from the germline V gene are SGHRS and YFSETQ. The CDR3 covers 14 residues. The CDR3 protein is CASSVGQAYNEQFF. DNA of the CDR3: TGCGCCAGCAGCGTCGGACAAGCCTACAATGAGCAGTTCTTC.

This CDR3 reads CASSYSGQGDEQYF. The CDR3 coding sequence is TGTGCCAGCAGTTACAGTGGACAGGGTGACGAGCAGTACTTC. V and J are TRBV6-6 and TRBJ2-5; TRBD1 aligns across 8 bases. The J call may be faulty, since TRBJ2-7 better matches the DNA end. Germline CDR1 and CDR2: MNHNY and SVGAGI (reference sequence). The CDR3 sequence is 14 residues long.

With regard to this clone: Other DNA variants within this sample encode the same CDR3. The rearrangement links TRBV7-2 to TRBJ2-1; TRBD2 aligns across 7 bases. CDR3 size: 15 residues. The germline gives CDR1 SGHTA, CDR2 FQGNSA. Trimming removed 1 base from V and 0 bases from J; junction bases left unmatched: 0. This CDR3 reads CASSLVAGSYNEQFF. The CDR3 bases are TGTGCCAGCAGCTTAGTAGCGGGCTCCTACAATGAGCAGTTCTTC.

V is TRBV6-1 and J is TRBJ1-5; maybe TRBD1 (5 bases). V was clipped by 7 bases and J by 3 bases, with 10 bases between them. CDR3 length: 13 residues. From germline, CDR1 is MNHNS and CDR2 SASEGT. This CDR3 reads CASIGGFNQPQHF. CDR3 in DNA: TGTGCCAGCATCGGGGGTTTCAATCAGCCCCAGCATTTT.

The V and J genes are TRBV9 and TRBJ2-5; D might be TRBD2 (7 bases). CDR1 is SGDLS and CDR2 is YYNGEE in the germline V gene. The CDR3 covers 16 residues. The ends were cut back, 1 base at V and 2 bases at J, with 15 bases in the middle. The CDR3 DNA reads TGTGCCAGCAGCGTAATAGGGGGAGGGAGTCAAGAGACCCAGTACTTC. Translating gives CASSVIGGGSQETQYF.

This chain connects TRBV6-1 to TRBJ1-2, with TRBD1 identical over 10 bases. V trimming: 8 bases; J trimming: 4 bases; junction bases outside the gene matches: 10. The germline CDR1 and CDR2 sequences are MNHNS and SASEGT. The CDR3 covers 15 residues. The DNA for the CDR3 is TGTGCCAGCCTAAGACAGGGGGCTAAGGGCTATGGCTACACCTTC. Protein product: CASLRQGAKGYGYTF.

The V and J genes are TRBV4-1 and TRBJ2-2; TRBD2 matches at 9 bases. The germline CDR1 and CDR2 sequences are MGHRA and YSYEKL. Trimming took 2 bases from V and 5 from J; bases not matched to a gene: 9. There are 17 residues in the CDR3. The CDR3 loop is CASSQPRAGGPTGELFF. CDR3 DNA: TGCGCCAGCAGCCAACCAAGGGCGGGAGGGCCAACCGGGGAGCTGTTTTTT.

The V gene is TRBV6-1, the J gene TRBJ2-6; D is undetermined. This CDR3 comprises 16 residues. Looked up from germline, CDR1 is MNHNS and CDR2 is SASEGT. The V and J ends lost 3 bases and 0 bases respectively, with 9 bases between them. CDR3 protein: CASSDTVHSGANVLTF. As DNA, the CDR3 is TGTGCCAGCAGTGATACAGTACACTCTGGGGCCAACGTCCTGACTTTC.

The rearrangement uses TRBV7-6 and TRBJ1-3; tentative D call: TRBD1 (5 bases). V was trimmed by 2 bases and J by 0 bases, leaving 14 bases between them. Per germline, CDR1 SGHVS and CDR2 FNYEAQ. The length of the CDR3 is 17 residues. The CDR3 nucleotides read TGTGCCAGCAGCTTATTTGTAGGGACGACCTCTGGAAACACCATATATTTT. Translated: CASSLFVGTTSGNTIYF.

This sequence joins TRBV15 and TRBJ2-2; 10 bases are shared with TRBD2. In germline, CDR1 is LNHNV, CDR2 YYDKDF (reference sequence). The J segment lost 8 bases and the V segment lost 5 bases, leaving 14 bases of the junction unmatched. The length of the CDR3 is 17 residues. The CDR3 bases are TGTGCCACCAGCCCTGGGGGGCTAGCGGGAGAAAGAGGGGAGCTGTTTTTT. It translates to CATSPGGLAGERGELFF. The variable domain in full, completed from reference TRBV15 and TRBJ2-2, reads DAMVIQNPRYQVTQFGKPVTLSCSQTLNHNVMYWYQQKSSQAPKLLFHYYDKDFNNEADTPDNFQSRRPNTSFCFLDIRSPGLGDTAMYLCATSPGGLAGERGELFFGEGSRLTVL.

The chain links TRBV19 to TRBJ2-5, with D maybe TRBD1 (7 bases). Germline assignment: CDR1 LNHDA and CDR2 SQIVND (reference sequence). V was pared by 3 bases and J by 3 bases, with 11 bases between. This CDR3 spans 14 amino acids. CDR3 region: CASSMDRREETQYF. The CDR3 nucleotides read TGTGCCAGTAGTATGGACAGGAGGGAAGAGACCCAGTACTTC.

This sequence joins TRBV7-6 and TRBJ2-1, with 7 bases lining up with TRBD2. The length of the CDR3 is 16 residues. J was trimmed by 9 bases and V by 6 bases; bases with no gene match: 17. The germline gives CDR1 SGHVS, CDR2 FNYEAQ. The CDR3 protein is CASRPLLRGRSGEQFF. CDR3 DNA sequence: TGTGCCAGCAGACCCCTTTTACGCGGGAGATCCGGTGAGCAGTTCTTC.

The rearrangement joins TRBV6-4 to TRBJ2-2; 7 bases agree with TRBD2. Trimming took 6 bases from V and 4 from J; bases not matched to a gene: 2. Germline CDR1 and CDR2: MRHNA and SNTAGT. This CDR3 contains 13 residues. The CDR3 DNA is TGTGCCAGCAGACCTAGCGGCACCGGGGAGCTGTTTTTT. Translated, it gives CASRPSGTGELFF.

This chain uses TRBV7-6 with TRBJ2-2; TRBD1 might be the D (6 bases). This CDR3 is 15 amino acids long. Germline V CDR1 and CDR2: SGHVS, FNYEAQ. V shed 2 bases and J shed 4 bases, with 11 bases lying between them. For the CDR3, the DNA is TGTGCCAGCAGCTTAACCCAGGGGAGCACCGGGGAGCTGTTTTTT. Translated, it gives CASSLTQGSTGELFF.